The 29 T cell receptor beta chains presented below share a single source sample, sequenced in a study of monozygotic twins with inflammatory bowel disease. TCRdb re-called the 5' RACE reads; every CDR3 protein appears as one record, without DNA. Across 300,000 to 350,000 distinct CDR3 sequences, the top ten clones capture around 2% of the sample. Sequencing was done on a sample of blood. The receptor set was obtained from a human donor with ulcerative colitis or Crohn's disease, or a healthy co-twin of an affected twin (not recorded which).

This chain connects TRBV4-3 to TRBJ2-2; the D call from TCRdb, TRBD2, cannot be confirmed without DNA. The CDR3 extends over 16 amino acids. Germline loops: CDR1 LGHNA, CDR2 YSLEER. The CDR3 loop reads CASSQDIAGGTGELFF.

This sequence joins TRBV7-6 and TRBJ2-1; TCRdb calls TRBD2, which cannot be checked without DNA. Germline lookup yields CDR1 SGHVS and CDR2 FNYEAQ. This CDR3 contains 15 residues. The CDR3 region is CASSFSSGTYNEQFF.

V and J are TRBV3-1 and TRBJ2-7. Germline assignment: CDR1 LGHDT and CDR2 YNNKEL (reference sequence). The length of the CDR3 is 13 residues. The CDR3 region is CASSQNEAYEQYF.

V is TRBV2 and J is TRBJ1-2; checking the TCRdb D call of TRBD1 is not possible without DNA. Germline V gives CDR1 SNHLY, CDR2 FYNNEI. The CDR3 sequence is 12 residues long. This CDR3 reads CATSGTGDGYTF.

This chain uses TRBV7-2 with TRBJ2-1; TCRdb outputs TRBD2, but without DNA this stays unchecked. CDR3 length equals 17 residues. Germline loops: CDR1 SGHTA, CDR2 FQGNSA. The CDR3 loop is CASSKRLAGSPYNEQFF.

The chain recombines TRBV30 with TRBJ2-7; TCRdb calls TRBD1, which cannot be checked without DNA. The V gene's germline CDR1 is GTSNPN and CDR2 SVGIG (reference sequence). This CDR3 is 15 amino acids long. This CDR3 reads CAWSFRGRDSYEQYF.

The chain couples TRBV4-3 to TRBJ1-5. The CDR3 contains 16 residues. Per the germline V gene, CDR1 is LGHNA and CDR2 is YSLEER. CDR3: CASSQDSGISNQPQHF.

V is TRBV19 and J is TRBJ2-7; TCRdb's D call of TRBD2 is untestable without DNA. The germline V gene encodes CDR1 LNHDA and CDR2 SQIVND (reference sequence). There are 13 residues in the CDR3. CDR3: CASSIGTSTEQYF.

The chain carries TRBV11-1 and TRBJ2-3; there is no DNA to check the TCRdb D call of TRBD2. CDR1 is SGHAT and CDR2 is FQDESV in the germline V gene (reference sequence). The CDR3 is 19 residues long. The chain's CDR3 is CASSLSPGLAVLSTDTQYF.

The chain employs TRBV11-2 and TRBJ2-5; TCRdb's D gene call, TRBD1, goes unchecked for lack of DNA. The V gene's germline CDR1 is SGHAT and CDR2 FQNNGV. The CDR3 has 14 amino acids. This CDR3 is CASTLTAGSETQYF.

V is TRBV3-1 and J is TRBJ1-6. CDR1 and CDR2 from the germline V gene are LGHDT and YNNKEL (reference sequence). The CDR3 length is 16 residues. The CDR3 is CASSQFRTAENSPLHF.

The chain has TRBV5-6 and TRBJ1-6; TCRdb designates TRBD1, a call that cannot be tested without DNA. The CDR3 runs 15 residues. Germline V gene sequence: CDR1 SGHDT, CDR2 YYEEEE. This CDR3 reads CASAPGQTDNSPLHF.

The chain uses TRBV4-2 and TRBJ2-1. The CDR3 contains 16 residues. CDR1 LGHNA and CDR2 YNFKEQ come from the germline V gene. The CDR3 here is CASSPSQWDSSNEQFF.

The rearrangement links TRBV5-1 to TRBJ2-3; the D gene TCRdb calls, TRBD1, cannot be checked with no DNA. CDR3 length: 15 amino acids. From germline, CDR1 is SGHRS and CDR2 YFSETQ. The CDR3 here is CASSRTGDVEGTQYF.

This sequence joins TRBV20-1 and TRBJ2-7; lacking DNA, the TRBD2 call made by TCRdb goes unchecked. The CDR3 is 15 amino acids. Germline CDR1 and CDR2: DFQATT and SNEGSKA (reference sequence). The CDR3 here is CSAGRSAGGPYEQYF.

V is TRBV20-1 and J is TRBJ1-1. The CDR3 runs 14 residues. Per the germline V gene, CDR1 is DFQATT and CDR2 is SNEGSKA (reference sequence). The CDR3 sequence: CSALTGVMNTEAFF.

The chain links TRBV12-3 or TRBV12-4 to TRBJ2-3; TCRdb gives TRBD1 as the D gene, but with no DNA this cannot be confirmed. This CDR3 contains 16 residues. CDR3 sequence: CASSPLALSSTDTQYF.

This sequence joins TRBV18 and TRBJ1-6. The CDR3 is made up of 14 amino acids. Per the germline V gene, CDR1 is KGHSH and CDR2 is LQKENI. The CDR3 protein is CASSEALVDSPLHF. Looking up the rest from reference TRBV18 and TRBJ1-6 gives the full variable domain: NAGVMQNPRHLVRRRGQEARLRCSPMKGHSHVYWYRQLPEEGLKFMVYLQKENIIDESGMPKERFSAEFPKEGPSILRIQQVVRGDSAAYFCASSEALVDSPLHFGNGTRLTVT.

The CDR3 loop is CASSPRRERGTEAFF. This sequence joins TRBV19 and TRBJ1-1; TCRdb designates TRBD1, a call that cannot be tested without DNA. CDR1 is LNHDA, CDR2 SQIVND, per germline (reference sequence). The CDR3 loop spans 15 amino acids.

The V and J genes are TRBV20-1 and TRBJ2-3; TCRdb lists TRBD2, though no DNA is available to test this call. CDR3 length equals 14 residues. Germline assignment: CDR1 DFQATT and CDR2 SNEGSKA (reference sequence). This CDR3 reads CSAATGVLGDTQYF.

The chain recombines TRBV7-8 with TRBJ1-6; TCRdb gives TRBD1 as the D gene, but with no DNA this cannot be confirmed. The CDR3 loop spans 19 amino acids. Germline CDR1 reads SGHVS; CDR2 reads FQNEAQ. CDR3 amino acids: CASSFGGQGIGSYNSPLHF.

The V call is TRBV5-1, the J call TRBJ2-1; the TCRdb call, TRBD2, lacks DNA for checking. CDR1 is SGHRS, CDR2 YFSETQ, per germline. This CDR3 is built from 15 residues. CDR3 residues: CASSLELAGGREQFF. Full variable domain (rest looked up from reference TRBV5-1 and TRBJ2-1): KAGVTQTPRYLIKTRGQQVTLSCSPISGHRSVSWYQQTPGQGLQFLFEYFSETQRNKGNFPGRFSGRQFSNSRSEMNVSTLELGDSALYLCASSLELAGGREQFFGPGTRLTVL.

The genes are TRBV25-1 and TRBJ2-2; TCRdb proposes TRBD1, but this gene call is untestable without DNA. This CDR3 comprises 16 residues. Germline CDR1 reads MGHDK; CDR2 reads SYGVNS. CDR3 protein: CASSELVGVSSGELFF. The full variable domain, with the rest looked up from reference TRBV25-1 and TRBJ2-2, is EADIYQTPRYLVIGTGKKITLECSQTMGHDKMYWYQQDPGMELHLIHYSYGVNSTEKGDLSSESTVSRIRTEHFPLTLESARPSHTSQYLCASSELVGVSSGELFFGEGSRLTVL.

The chain joins TRBV30 to TRBJ2-3. This CDR3 is 17 amino acids long. The germline V gene encodes CDR1 GTSNPN and CDR2 SVGIG (reference sequence). CDR3 sequence: CASDGSTDTQYFSSTYF.

This chain uses TRBV5-1 with TRBJ1-2. Germline values: CDR1 SGHRS, CDR2 YFSETQ. This CDR3 is 17 amino acids long. CDR3 protein: CASSFGRAPVTNYGYTF.

The rearrangement uses TRBV4-2 and TRBJ1-5. Germline V CDR1 and CDR2: LGHNA, YNFKEQ. This CDR3 comprises 17 residues. This CDR3 reads CASSPRMIGDGTQPQHF.

This chain connects TRBV5-1 to TRBJ1-5; TCRdb's D call, TRBD1, is unchecked because there is no DNA. Germline V gene data show CDR1 as SGHRS and CDR2 as YFSETQ. The CDR3 is 15 amino acids. The CDR3 spells CASSLGDRDHQPQHF.

V is TRBV5-1 and J is TRBJ2-6; TCRdb reports TRBD2, a call that lacks DNA to check it against. The CDR3 is made up of 17 amino acids. Per germline, CDR1 SGHRS and CDR2 YFSETQ. The chain's CDR3 is CASSRGGSSSGANVLTF. Full variable domain (missing parts from reference TRBV5-1 and TRBJ2-6): KAGVTQTPRYLIKTRGQQVTLSCSPISGHRSVSWYQQTPGQGLQFLFEYFSETQRNKGNFPGRFSGRQFSNSRSEMNVSTLELGDSALYLCASSRGGSSSGANVLTFGAGSRLTVL.

Here the CDR3 reads CASSLAQRLASREQYF. This chain joins TRBV5-5 and TRBJ2-7; the D gene TCRdb calls, TRBD2, cannot be checked with no DNA. This CDR3 spans 16 amino acids. The V gene's germline CDR1 is SGHKS and CDR2 YYEKEE (reference sequence).